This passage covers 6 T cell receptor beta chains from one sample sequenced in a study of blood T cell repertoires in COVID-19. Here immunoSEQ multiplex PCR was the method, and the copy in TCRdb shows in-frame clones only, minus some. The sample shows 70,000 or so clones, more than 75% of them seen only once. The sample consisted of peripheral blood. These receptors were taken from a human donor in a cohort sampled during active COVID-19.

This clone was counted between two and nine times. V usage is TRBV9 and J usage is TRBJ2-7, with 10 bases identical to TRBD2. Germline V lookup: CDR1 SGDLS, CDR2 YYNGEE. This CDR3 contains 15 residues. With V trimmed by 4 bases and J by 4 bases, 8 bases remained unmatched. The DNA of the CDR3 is TGTGCCAGCAGCACCGCTAGCGGGAGCTTTTACGAGCAGTACTTC. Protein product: CASSTASGSFYEQYF. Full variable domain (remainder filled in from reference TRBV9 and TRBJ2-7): DSGVTQTPKHLITATGQRVTLRCSPRSGDLSVYWYQQSLDQGLQFLIQYYNGEERAKGNILERFSAQQFPDLHSELNLSSLELGDSALYFCASSTASGSFYEQYFGPGTRLTVT.

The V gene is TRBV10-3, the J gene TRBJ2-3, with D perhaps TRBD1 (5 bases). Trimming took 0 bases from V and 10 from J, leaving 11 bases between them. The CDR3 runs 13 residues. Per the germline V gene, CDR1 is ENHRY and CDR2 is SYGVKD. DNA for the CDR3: TGTGCCATCAGTGAGTCGACAGAGCGCGCGCAGTATTTT. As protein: CAISESTERAQYF.

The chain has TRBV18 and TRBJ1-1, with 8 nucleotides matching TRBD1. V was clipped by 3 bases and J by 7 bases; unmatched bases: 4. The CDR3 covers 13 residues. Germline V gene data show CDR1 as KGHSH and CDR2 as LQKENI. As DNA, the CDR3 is TGTGCCAGCTCACCGGACAGGGACAGTGAAGCTTTCTTT. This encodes CASSPDRDSEAFF.

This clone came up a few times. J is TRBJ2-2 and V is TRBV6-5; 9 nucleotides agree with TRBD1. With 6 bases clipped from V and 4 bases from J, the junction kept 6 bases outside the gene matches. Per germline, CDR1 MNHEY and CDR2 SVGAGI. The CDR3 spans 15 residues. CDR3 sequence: CASRGTGGLTGELFF. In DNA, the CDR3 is TGTGCCAGCAGGGGAACAGGGGGCCTCACCGGGGAGCTGTTTTTT.

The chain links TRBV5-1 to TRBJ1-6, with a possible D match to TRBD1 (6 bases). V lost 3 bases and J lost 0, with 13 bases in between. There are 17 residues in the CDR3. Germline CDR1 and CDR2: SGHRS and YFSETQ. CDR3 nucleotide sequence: TGCGCCAGCAGCTCCGGACAGCAAAGCTCCTATAATTCACCCCTCCACTTT. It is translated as CASSSGQQSSYNSPLHF.

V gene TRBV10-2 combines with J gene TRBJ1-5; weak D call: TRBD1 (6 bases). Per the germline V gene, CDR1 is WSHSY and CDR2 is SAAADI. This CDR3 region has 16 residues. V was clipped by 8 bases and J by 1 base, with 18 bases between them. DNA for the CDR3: TGCGCCAGCTCCCGGGGGGGCACAGGAAGCAATCAGCCCCAGCATTTT. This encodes CASSRGGTGSNQPQHF.